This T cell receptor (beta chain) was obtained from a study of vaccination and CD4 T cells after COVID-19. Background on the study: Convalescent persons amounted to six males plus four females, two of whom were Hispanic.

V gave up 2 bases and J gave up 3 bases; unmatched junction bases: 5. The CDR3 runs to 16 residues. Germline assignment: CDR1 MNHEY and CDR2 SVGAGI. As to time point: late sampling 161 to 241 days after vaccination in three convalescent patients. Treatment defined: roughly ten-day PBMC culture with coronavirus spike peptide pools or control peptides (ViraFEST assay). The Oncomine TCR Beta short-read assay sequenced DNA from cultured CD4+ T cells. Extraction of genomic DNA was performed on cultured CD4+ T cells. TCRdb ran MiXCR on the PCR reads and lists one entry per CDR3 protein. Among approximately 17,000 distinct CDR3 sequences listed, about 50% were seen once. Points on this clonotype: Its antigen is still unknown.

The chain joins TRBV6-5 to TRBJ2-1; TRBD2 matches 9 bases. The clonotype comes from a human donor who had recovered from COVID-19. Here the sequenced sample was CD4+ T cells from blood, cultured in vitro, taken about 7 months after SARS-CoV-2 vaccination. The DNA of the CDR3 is TGTGCCAGCAGTTACCAGGGACTAGCATTCTACAATGAGCAGTTCTTC. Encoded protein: CASSYQGLAFYNEQFF.